This T cell receptor (beta chain) was recorded in a study of blood T cell repertoires in COVID-19. Overall study: T cells, B-cell-depleted T cells, or PBMCs supplied cDNA or gDNA.

Deletions cut 4 bases from V and 8 bases from J, with 11 bases between. Germline V gene data show CDR1 as GTSNPN and CDR2 as SVGIG (reference sequence). The CDR3 length is 11 residues. Per the study methods: Estimation of nucleated cell counts was performed using reference gene primer amplification. The protocol was immunoSEQ multiplex PCR, while the TCRdb copy is restricted to in-frame clones and leaves out a portion. V and J calls and clone size are those listed in that table; D and trimming were worked out from the DNA. The sample holds 130,000 to 150,000 clones; roughly four fifths are singletons and the top ten take roughly 8%.

The sample taken for sequencing was peripheral blood. The TCR comes from a human donor with acute or convalescent COVID-19. The donor label of this sample is uncertain. The genes are TRBV30 and TRBJ1-1; tentatively, D is TRBD1 (5 bases). The CDR3 here is CAWKRGTEAFF. The CDR3 bases are TGTGCCTGGAAAAGGGGCACCGAAGCTTTCTTT.